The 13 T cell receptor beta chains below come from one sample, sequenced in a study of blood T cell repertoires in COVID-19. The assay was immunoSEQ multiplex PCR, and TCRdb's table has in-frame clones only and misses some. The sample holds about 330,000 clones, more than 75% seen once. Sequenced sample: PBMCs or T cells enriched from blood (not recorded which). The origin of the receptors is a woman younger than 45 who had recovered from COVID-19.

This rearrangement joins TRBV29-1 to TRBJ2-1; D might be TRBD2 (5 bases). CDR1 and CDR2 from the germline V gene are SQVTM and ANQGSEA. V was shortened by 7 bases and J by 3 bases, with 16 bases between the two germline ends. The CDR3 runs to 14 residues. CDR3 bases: TGCAGCGCCCTCGACCCGGACTTCTACAATGAGCAGTTCTTC. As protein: CSALDPDFYNEQFF.

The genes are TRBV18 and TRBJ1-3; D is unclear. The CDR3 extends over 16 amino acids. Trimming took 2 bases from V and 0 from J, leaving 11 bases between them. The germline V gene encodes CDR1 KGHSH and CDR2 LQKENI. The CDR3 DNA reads TGTGCCAGCTCACCAAGTGTCAGGATCTCTGGAAACACCATATATTTT. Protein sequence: CASSPSVRISGNTIYF.

CDR3 sequence (DNA): TGTGCCAGCACTGCACAGGGGCAGTCGAGCACTGAAGCTTTCTTT. Translation gives CASTAQGQSSTEAFF. The V and J genes are TRBV6-5 and TRBJ1-1; 7 nucleotides line up with TRBD1. The germline gives CDR1 MNHEY, CDR2 SVGAGI. V shed 7 bases, J shed 4 bases, and the junction held 12 bases outside the gene matches. CDR3 size: 15 residues.

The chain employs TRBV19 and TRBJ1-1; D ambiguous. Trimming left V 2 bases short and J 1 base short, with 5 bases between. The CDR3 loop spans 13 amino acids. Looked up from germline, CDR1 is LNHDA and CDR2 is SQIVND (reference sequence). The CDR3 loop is CASSITKNTEAFF. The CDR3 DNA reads TGTGCCAGTAGTATAACTAAGAACACTGAAGCTTTCTTT.

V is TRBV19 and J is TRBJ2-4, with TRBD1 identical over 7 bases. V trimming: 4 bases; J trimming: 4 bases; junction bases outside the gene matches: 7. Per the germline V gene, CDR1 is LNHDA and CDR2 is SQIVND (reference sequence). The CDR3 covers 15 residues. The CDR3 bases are TGTGCCAGTAGTACATTTTACAGGGGAAAAAACATTCAGTACTTC. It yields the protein CASSTFYRGKNIQYF. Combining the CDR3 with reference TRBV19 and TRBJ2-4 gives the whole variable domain DGGITQSPKYLFRKEGQNVTLSCEQNLNHDAMYWYRQDPGQGLRLIYYSQIVNDFQKGDIAEGYSVSREKKESFPLTVTSAQKNPTAFYLCASSTFYRGKNIQYFGAGTRLSVL.

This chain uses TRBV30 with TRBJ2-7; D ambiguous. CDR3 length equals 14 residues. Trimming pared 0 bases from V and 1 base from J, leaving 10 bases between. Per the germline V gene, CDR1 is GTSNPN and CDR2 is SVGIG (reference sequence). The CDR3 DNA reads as TGTGCCTGGAGTGTATCCGGGTTGTCCTACGAGCAGTACTTC. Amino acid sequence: CAWSVSGLSYEQYF.

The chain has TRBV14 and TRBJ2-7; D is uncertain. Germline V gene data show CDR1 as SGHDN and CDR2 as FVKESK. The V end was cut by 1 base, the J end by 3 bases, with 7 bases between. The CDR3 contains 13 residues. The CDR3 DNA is TGTGCCAGCAGCCAAGGGCCTTACTACGAGCAGTACTTC. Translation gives CASSQGPYYEQYF.

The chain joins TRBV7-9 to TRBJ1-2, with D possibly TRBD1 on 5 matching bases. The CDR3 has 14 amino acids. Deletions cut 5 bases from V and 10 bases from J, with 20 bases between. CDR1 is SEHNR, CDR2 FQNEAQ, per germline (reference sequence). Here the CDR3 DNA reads TGTGCCAGCAGCGCCGACCCCGACAGCCGTGACTACACCTTC. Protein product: CASSADPDSRDYTF.

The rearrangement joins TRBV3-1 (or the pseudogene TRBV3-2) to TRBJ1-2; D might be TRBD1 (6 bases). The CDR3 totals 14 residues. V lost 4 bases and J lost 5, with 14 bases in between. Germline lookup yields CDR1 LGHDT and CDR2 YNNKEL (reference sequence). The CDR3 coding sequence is TGTGCCAGCAGCCCTTCGAGGGGGGGGTATGGCTACACCTTC. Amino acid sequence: CASSPSRGGYGYTF.

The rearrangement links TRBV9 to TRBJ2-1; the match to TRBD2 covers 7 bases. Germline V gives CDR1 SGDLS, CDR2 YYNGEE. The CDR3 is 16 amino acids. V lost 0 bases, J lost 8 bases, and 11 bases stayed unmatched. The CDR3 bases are TGTGCCAGCAGCGTAGCGGGGGGATACGTTACTGATGAGCAGTTCTTC. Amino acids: CASSVAGGYVTDEQFF.

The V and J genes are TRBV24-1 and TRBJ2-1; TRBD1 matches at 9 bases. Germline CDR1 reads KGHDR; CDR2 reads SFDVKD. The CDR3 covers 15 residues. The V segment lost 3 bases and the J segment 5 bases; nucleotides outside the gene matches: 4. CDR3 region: CATSDGTGIHNEQFF. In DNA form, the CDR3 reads TGTGCCACCAGTGATGGGACAGGGATCCACAATGAGCAGTTCTTC.

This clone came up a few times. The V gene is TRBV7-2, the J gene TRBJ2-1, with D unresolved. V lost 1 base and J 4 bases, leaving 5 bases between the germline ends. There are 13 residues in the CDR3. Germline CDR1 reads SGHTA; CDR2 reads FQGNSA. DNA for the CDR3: TGTGCCAGCAGCTTAGGCAGTTACAATGAGCAGTTCTTC. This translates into CASSLGSYNEQFF.

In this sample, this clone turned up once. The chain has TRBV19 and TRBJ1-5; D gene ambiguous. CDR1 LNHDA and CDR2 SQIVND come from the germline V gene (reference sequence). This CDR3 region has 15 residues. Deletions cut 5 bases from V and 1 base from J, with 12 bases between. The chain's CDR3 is CASSVVHGSNQPQHF. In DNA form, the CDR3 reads TGTGCCAGTAGTGTGGTTCACGGGAGCAATCAGCCCCAGCATTTT. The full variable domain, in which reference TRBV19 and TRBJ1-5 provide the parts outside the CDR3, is DGGITQSPKYLFRKEGQNVTLSCEQNLNHDAMYWYRQDPGQGLRLIYYSQIVNDFQKGDIAEGYSVSREKKESFPLTVTSAQKNPTAFYLCASSVVHGSNQPQHFGDGTRLSIL.